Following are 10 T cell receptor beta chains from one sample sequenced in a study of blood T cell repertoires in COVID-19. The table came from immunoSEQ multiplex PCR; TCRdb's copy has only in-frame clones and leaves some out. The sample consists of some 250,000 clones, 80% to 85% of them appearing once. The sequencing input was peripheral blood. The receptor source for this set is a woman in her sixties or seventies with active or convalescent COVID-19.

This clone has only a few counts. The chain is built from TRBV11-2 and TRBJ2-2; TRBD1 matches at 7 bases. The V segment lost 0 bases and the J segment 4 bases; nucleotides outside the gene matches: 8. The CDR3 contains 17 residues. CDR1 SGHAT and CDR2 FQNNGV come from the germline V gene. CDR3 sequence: CASSLDLLRGRTGELFF. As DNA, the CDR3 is TGTGCCAGCAGCTTAGATCTTTTGAGGGGGCGCACCGGGGAGCTGTTTTTT.

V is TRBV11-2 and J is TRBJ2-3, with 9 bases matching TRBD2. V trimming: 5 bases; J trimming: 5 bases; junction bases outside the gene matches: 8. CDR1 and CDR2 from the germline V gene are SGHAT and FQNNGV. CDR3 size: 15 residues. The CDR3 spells CASSPGLAVGDTQYF. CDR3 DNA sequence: TGTGCCAGCAGCCCGGGACTAGCAGTGGGAGATACGCAGTATTTT.

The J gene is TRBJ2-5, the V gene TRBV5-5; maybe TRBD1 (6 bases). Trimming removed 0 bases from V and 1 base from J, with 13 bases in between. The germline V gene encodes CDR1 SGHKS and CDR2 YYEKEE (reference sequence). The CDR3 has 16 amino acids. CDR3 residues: CASSLGATGSQETQYF. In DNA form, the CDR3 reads TGTGCCAGCAGCTTGGGGGCGACAGGTTCCCAAGAGACCCAGTACTTC.

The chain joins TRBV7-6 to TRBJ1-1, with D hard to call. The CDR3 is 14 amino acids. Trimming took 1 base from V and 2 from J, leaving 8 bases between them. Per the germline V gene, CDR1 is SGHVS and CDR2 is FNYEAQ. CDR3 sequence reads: CASSLGGVNTEAFF. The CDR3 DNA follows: TGTGCCAGCAGCTTAGGGGGAGTCAACACTGAAGCTTTCTTT.

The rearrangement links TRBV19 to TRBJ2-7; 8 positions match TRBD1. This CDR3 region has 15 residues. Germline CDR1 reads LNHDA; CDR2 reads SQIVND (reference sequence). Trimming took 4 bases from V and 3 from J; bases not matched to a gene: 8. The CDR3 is CASSTQGARIYEQYF. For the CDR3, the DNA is TGTGCCAGTAGTACTCAGGGGGCGAGGATCTACGAGCAGTACTTC. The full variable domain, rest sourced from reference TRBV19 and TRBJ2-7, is DGGITQSPKYLFRKEGQNVTLSCEQNLNHDAMYWYRQDPGQGLRLIYYSQIVNDFQKGDIAEGYSVSREKKESFPLTVTSAQKNPTAFYLCASSTQGARIYEQYFGPGTRLTVT.

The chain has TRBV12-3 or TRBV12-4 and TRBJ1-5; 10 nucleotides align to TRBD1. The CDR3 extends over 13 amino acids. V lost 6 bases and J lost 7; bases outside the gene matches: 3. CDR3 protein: CASRTGGWQPQHF. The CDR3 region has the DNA TGTGCCAGCAGGACAGGGGGCTGGCAGCCCCAGCATTTT.

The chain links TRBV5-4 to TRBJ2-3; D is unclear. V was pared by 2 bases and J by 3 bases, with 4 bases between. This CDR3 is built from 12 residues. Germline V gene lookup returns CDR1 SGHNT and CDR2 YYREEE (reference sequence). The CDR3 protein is CASSFQTDTQYF. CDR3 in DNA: TGTGCCAGCAGCTTCCAAACAGATACGCAGTATTTT.

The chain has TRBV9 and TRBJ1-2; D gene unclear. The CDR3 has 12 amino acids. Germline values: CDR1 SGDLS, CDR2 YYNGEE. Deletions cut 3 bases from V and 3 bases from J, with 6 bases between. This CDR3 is CASSAQDYGYTF. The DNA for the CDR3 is TGTGCCAGCAGCGCGCAGGACTATGGCTACACCTTC.

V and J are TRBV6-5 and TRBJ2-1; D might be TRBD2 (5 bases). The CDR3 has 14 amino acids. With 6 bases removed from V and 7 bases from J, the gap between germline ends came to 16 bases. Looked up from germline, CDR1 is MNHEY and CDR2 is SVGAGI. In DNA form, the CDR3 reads TGTGCCAGCAGCCTAGCATCCCATATTAATGAGCAGTTCTTC. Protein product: CASSLASHINEQFF.

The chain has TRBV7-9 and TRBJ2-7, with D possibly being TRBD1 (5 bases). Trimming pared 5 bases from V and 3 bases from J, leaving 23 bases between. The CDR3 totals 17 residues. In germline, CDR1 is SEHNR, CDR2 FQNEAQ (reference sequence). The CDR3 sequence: CASSPNTPGRAFYEQYF. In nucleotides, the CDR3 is TGTGCCAGCAGCCCCAATACTCCCGGCAGGGCCTTCTACGAGCAGTACTTC. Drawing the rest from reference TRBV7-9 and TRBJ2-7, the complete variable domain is DTGVSQNPRHKITKRGQNVTFRCDPISEHNRLYWYRQTLGQGPEFLTYFQNEAQLEKSRLLSDRFSAERPKGSFSTLEIQRTEQGDSAMYLCASSPNTPGRAFYEQYFGPGTRLTVT.